The 19 T cell receptor beta chains presented below share a single source sample, sequenced in a study of T-cell memory formation after mild COVID-19. TCRdb called the 5' RACE reads again in MiXCR, with one record for every CDR3 protein. The sample consists of roughly 350,000 distinct CDR3 sequences, roughly 13% of them appearing once. The sample comprised PBMCs or a T cell subset sorted from them (not recorded which). The receptor set was obtained from a man aged 18 to 30 who had mild COVID-19 (a few samples of this study predate the infection). Cell type and time point are not known.

This clonotype was observed a few times. The chain uses TRBV4-2 and TRBJ1-1, with 7 bases matching TRBD1. Unmatched junction bases numbered 10, after V lost 3 bases and J lost 6 bases. This CDR3 contains 15 residues. CDR1 is LGHNA and CDR2 is YNFKEQ in the germline V gene. Here the CDR3 reads CASSQTEDRVAEAFF. The CDR3 DNA sequence: TGTGCCAGCAGCCAGACGGAAGACAGGGTTGCTGAAGCTTTCTTT.

This clonotype occurred a few times. This rearrangement joins TRBV4-2 to TRBJ1-5; a weak D match, TRBD1 (6 bases). Per the germline V gene, CDR1 is LGHNA and CDR2 is YNFKEQ. Trimming removed 0 bases at V and 4 bases at J, with 13 bases between. CDR3 length: 16 residues. CDR3 sequence reads: CASSQELVRGNQPQHF. CDR3 DNA sequence: TGTGCCAGCAGCCAAGAGTTAGTCAGGGGTAATCAGCCCCAGCATTTT.

This clonotype was seen a few times. The chain couples TRBV11-2 to TRBJ2-7, with D possibly matching TRBD2 (6 bases). The CDR3 spans 17 residues. Trimming stripped 0 bases from V and 0 bases from J, with 15 bases between. Germline V lookup: CDR1 SGHAT, CDR2 FQNNGV. CDR3: CASSLDRGDFISYEQYF. Written as DNA, the CDR3 is TGTGCCAGCAGCTTAGATCGAGGGGACTTCATCTCCTACGAGCAGTACTTC.

This clonotype came up a few times. The chain joins TRBV7-8 to TRBJ2-3, with 14 nucleotides matching TRBD2. V gave up 5 bases and J gave up 4 bases; unmatched junction bases: 5. The CDR3 extends over 16 amino acids. From germline, CDR1 is SGHVS and CDR2 FQNEAQ. Here the CDR3 reads CASSMTSGGGSDTQYF. In nucleotides, the CDR3 is TGTGCCAGCAGCATGACTAGCGGGGGGGGGTCAGATACGCAGTATTTT.

There are a few counts of this clonotype. The chain combines TRBV7-2 with TRBJ2-5, with TRBD2 identical over 10 bases. The CDR3 length is 16 residues. The V gene's germline CDR1 is SGHTA and CDR2 FQGNSA. V was pared by 5 bases and J by 3 bases, with 9 bases of the junction left unmatched. Written as DNA, the CDR3 is TGTGCCAGCAGCCCAAGGCTCCTAGCGGGGGAAGAGACCCAGTACTTC. This codes for CASSPRLLAGEETQYF.

The chain recombines TRBV7-9 with TRBJ1-3; 7 nucleotides match TRBD1. The CDR3 is made up of 15 amino acids. The trim removed 5 bases at V and 4 bases at J, leaving 8 bases unmatched. Germline V gives CDR1 SEHNR, CDR2 FQNEAQ (reference sequence). The CDR3 bases are TGTGCCAGCAGCGCCCCCGGGACAGAGGGAAACACCATATATTTT. Its protein product is CASSAPGTEGNTIYF.

V is TRBV5-1 and J is TRBJ1-4; D gene uncertain. Germline V gene sequence: CDR1 SGHRS, CDR2 YFSETQ. Trimming cost V 1 base and J 8 bases, with 15 bases left between them. The CDR3 is 15 amino acids. In DNA form, the CDR3 reads TGCGCCAGCAGCTTGTCCGCGGCAGTGAACGAAAAACTGTTTTTT. Amino acid sequence: CASSLSAAVNEKLFF.

This clonotype was detected a few times. The chain employs TRBV28 and TRBJ1-2, with a possible D match to TRBD1 (5 bases). CDR1 is MDHEN and CDR2 is SYDVKM in the germline V gene. This CDR3 spans 16 amino acids. Trimming left V 6 bases short and J 3 bases short, with 20 bases between. CDR3 in amino acids: CASRTSTALSHYGYTF. The DNA for the CDR3 is TGTGCCAGCAGGACTTCGACAGCTCTATCCCACTATGGCTACACCTTC.

This clonotype was seen only a few times. This chain links TRBV5-1 with TRBJ2-7; unclear D gene. CDR1 is SGHRS and CDR2 is YFSETQ in the germline V gene. The CDR3 extends over 13 amino acids. The V end lost 4 bases, the J end lost 3 bases, and 11 bases lay between the germline ends. CDR3 nucleotides: TGCGCCAGCAGCCCCCCGGGCTTCTACGAGCAGTACTTC. This gives the protein CASSPPGFYEQYF.

The sample holds many counts of this clonotype. The rearrangement links TRBV6-2 or TRBV6-3 to TRBJ1-2; D gene unclear. Trimming left V 4 bases short and J 5 bases short, with 8 bases between. CDR3 length: 12 residues. Germline CDR1 and CDR2: MNHEY and SVGEGT. CDR3 DNA: TGTGCCAGCAGTTTCGGGATTTATGGCTACACCTTC. Protein sequence: CASSFGIYGYTF.

This chain uses TRBV11-3 with TRBJ2-1, with 13 nucleotides matching TRBD2. Germline CDR1 reads SGHNT; CDR2 reads YENEEA. This CDR3 is built from 17 residues. V lost 5 bases and J lost 3; bases outside the gene matches: 7. CDR3 in amino acids: CASSLSGLAGIYNEQFF. CDR3 nucleotide sequence: TGTGCCAGCAGCCTCTCGGGACTAGCGGGAATCTACAATGAGCAGTTCTTC.

This clonotype has a count of ten or more. The chain links TRBV28 to TRBJ1-5; no clear D. Per the germline V gene, CDR1 is MDHEN and CDR2 is SYDVKM. Trimming took off 5 bases at V and 3 bases at J, with 20 bases between the two ends. The CDR3 spans 17 residues. CDR3 sequence (DNA): TGTGCCAGCAGTGCCGCCGCCCGCCTTGCGCCCAATCAGCCCCAGCATTTT. This codes for CASSAAARLAPNQPQHF.

This clonotype was detected a few times. The chain combines TRBV10-3 with TRBJ1-2; possible D gene TRBD1, 6 bases. The ends were cut back, 10 bases at V and 5 bases at J, with 11 bases in the middle. Per germline, CDR1 ENHRY and CDR2 SYGVKD. The CDR3 is made up of 11 amino acids. The CDR3 DNA reads as TGTGCCAGCGGACAGTCTTATGGCTACACCTTC. Translated: CASGQSYGYTF.

This clonotype was counted between two and nine times. A read error may account for a junction end that differs from germline. The V gene is TRBV7-2, the J gene TRBJ2-2; a possible D gene is TRBD2 (5 bases). CDR1 is SGHTA and CDR2 is FQGNSA in the germline V gene. The CDR3 loop spans 15 amino acids. For the CDR3, the DNA is TGTGACAGCAGCTTAGAGGGCCTGGGCACCGGGGAGCTGTTTTTT. Amino acids: CDSSLEGLGTGELFF.

This clonotype was seen a single time. It may be a read error: a sequence one base away is much more abundant. This sequence joins TRBV7-8 and TRBJ2-5; D may be TRBD2 (5 bases). V dropped 8 bases and J dropped 1 base, with 14 bases sitting between them. This CDR3 has 14 amino acids. The germline gives CDR1 SGHVS, CDR2 FQNEAQ. Here the CDR3 reads CASGSPGSQETQYF. CDR3 in DNA: TGTGCCAGCGGATCGCCGGGGTCCCAAGAGACCCAGTACTTC. The complete variable domain, with remaining parts taken from reference TRBV7-8 and TRBJ2-5, reads GAGVSQSPRYKVAKRGQDVALRCDPISGHVSLFWYQQALGQGPEFLTYFQNEAQLDKSGLPSDRFFAERPEGSVSTLKIQRTQQEDSAVYLCASGSPGSQETQYFGPGTRLLVL.

This clonotype was detected only a few times. The chain carries TRBV3-1 and TRBJ2-7, with TRBD1 identical over 12 bases. Germline CDR1 LGHDT, CDR2 YNNKEL (reference sequence). With V trimmed by 3 bases and J by 9 bases, 6 bases remained unmatched. The CDR3 runs to 14 residues. The CDR3 DNA sequence: TGTGCCAGCAGCCAGACCGGGACAGGGGGCGGGCAGTACTTC. This gives the protein CASSQTGTGGGQYF.

The chain employs TRBV6-5 and TRBJ1-2; D perhaps matches TRBD1 (5 bases). The CDR3 has 14 residues. Trimming took 0 bases from V and 2 from J, leaving 7 bases between them. The germline V gene encodes CDR1 MNHEY and CDR2 SVGAGI. The chain's CDR3 is CASSYSAGNYGYTF. The CDR3 DNA reads TGTGCCAGCAGTTACTCGGCAGGGAACTATGGCTACACCTTC.

V and J are TRBV29-1 and TRBJ2-3; D might be TRBD1 or TRBD2, each matching 5 bases. Germline CDR1 and CDR2: SQVTM and ANQGSEA. This CDR3 has 13 residues. V was clipped by 5 bases and J by 2 bases, with 11 bases between them. The DNA of the CDR3 is TGCAGCGTTTCGGGACGTAACACAGATACGCAGTATTTT. It yields the protein CSVSGRNTDTQYF.

This clonotype was counted between two and nine times. The chain is built from TRBV30 and TRBJ2-7; unclear D gene. Trimming left V 2 bases short and J 4 bases short, with 9 bases between. CDR3 length: 12 residues. Germline-derived CDR1 and CDR2 are GTSNPN and SVGIG (reference sequence). The CDR3 sequence: CAWSSRVYEQYF. The CDR3 coding sequence is TGTGCCTGGAGTAGTCGAGTATACGAGCAGTACTTC.